The rows below give T cell receptor beta chains drawn from one sample of a study of T cell responses to AZD1222 COVID-19 vaccine. Measured with immunoSEQ multiplex PCR; TCRdb has only the in-frame clones, and not every one. Of some 50,000 clones listed, around nine tenths are singletons. The material sequenced was peripheral blood, taken 28 days after the second AZD1222 dose. The receptors come from an adult who received the AZD1222 COVID-19 vaccine. Each CDR3 is given with its conserved first and last residue. A D gene is named only where the DNA matches it firmly. The size entry is marked missing in some rows and otherwise reads once, few, many or a size class.

clone size,D gene,V gene,J gene,CDR3 protein,CDR3 DNA
NA,NA,TRBV27,TRBJ2-7,CASSLNRESNYEQYF,TGTGCCAGCAGTTTAAACAGGGAGTCTAACTACGAGCAGTACTTC
NA,NA,TRBV6-5,TRBJ2-7,CATTGTRTYEQYF,TGTGCCACCACCGGGACGCGGACCTACGAGCAGTACTTC
once,NA,TRBV19,TRBJ1-5,CASSMDGQVSNQPQHF,TGTGCCAGTAGTATGGACGGACAAGTTAGCAATCAGCCCCAGCATTTT
NA,TRBD2,TRBV19,TRBJ2-1,CASSIGGSTYNEQFF,TGTGCCAGTAGTATCGGGGGGTCCACCTACAATGAGCAGTTCTTC
NA,NA,TRBV14,TRBJ2-3,CASSQGDGRAQYF,TGTGCCAGCAGCCAAGGGGACGGACGGGCGCAGTATTTT
NA,NA,TRBV7-8,TRBJ1-3,CASSQPPIRTIYF,TGTGCCAGCAGCCAACCCCCAATACGGACCATATATTTT
NA,TRBD1,TRBV2,TRBJ1-4,CASSPLGQGGEKLFF,TGTGCCAGCAGTCCCCTGGGACAGGGGGGAGAAAAACTGTTTTTT
NA,TRBD1,TRBV9,TRBJ1-2,CASSSWTGANYGYTF,TGTGCCAGCAGCTCGTGGACAGGGGCCAACTATGGCTACACCTTC
NA,NA,TRBV7-9,TRBJ2-7,CASSFATYEQYF,TGTGCCAGCAGCTTCGCCACCTACGAGCAGTACTTC
NA,NA,TRBV18,TRBJ1-2,CASSPIRTDGYTF,TGTGCCAGCTCACCGATCAGGACGGATGGCTACACCTTC
NA,TRBD1,TRBV6-6,TRBJ1-5,CASRDRGLMGEQPQHF,TGTGCCAGCAGGGACAGGGGGCTAATGGGGGAGCAGCCCCAGCATTTT
NA,NA,TRBV11-2,TRBJ1-6,CASSLGPEGQSPLHF,TGTGCCAGCAGCTTAGGTCCGGAAGGACAGTCACCCCTCCACTTT
once,TRBD2,TRBV9,TRBJ2-1,CASSVGVSGRAYNEQFF,TGTGCCAGCAGCGTAGGGGTGAGCGGGAGGGCCTACAATGAGCAGTTCTTC
NA,TRBD2,TRBV14,TRBJ2-7,CASSKGGSGSLLYF,TGTGCCAGCTCAAAAGGGGGTAGCGGGAGCCTCCTGTACTTC
NA,TRBD1,TRBV5-1,TRBJ2-7,CASSLLSGGAYEQYF,TGCGCCAGCAGCTTGCTATCAGGGGGTGCCTACGAGCAGTACTTC
once,NA,TRBV4-2,TRBJ2-7,CASSQDRSSYEQYF,TGTGCCAGCAGCCAAGACCGGAGCTCCTACGAGCAGTACTTC
NA,NA,TRBV6-2/TRBV6-3,TRBJ1-4,CASSPLGTSNNEKLFF,TGTGCCAGCAGCCCTCTAGGGACCTCCAATAATGAAAAACTGTTTTTT
NA,TRBD2,TRBV9,TRBJ2-1,CASSPRWGTSGRGNEQFF,TGTGCCAGCAGCCCCCGTTGGGGGACTAGCGGGAGAGGCAATGAGCAGTTCTTC
NA,NA,TRBV11-2,TRBJ2-7,CASSSEGGSRLVTEQYF,TGTGCCAGCAGCTCAGAAGGGGGTAGCAGGTTAGTGACCGAGCAGTACTTC
NA,NA,TRBV7-9,TRBJ2-3,CASSGPSVDTQYF,TGTGCCAGCAGCGGCCCTAGCGTCGATACGCAGTATTTT
once,NA,TRBV3-1/TRBV3-2,TRBJ2-1,CASSQGGGQGEQFF,TGTGCCAGCAGCCAAGGGGGGGGGCAGGGTGAGCAGTTCTTC
NA,NA,TRBV27,TRBJ1-4,CASSLSTRGNEKLFF,TGTGCCAGCAGTTTATCCACGAGGGGGAATGAAAAACTGTTTTTT
once,NA,TRBV6-1,TRBJ1-1,CASSDGSLMNTEAFF,TGTGCCAGCAGTGACGGCAGCCTTATGAACACTGAAGCTTTCTTT
NA,NA,TRBV28,TRBJ1-6,CASSGGGLNNSPLHF,TGTGCCAGCAGTGGCGGGGGTCTTAATAATTCACCCCTCCACTTT
NA,NA,TRBV5-1,TRBJ2-2,CASSPGTHTGELFF,TGCGCCAGCAGCCCCGGGACACACACCGGGGAGCTGTTTTTT
few,NA,TRBV4-3,TRBJ2-7,CASSQSRDGYYEQYF,TGCGCCAGCAGCCAATCCCGGGACGGGTACTACGAGCAGTACTTC